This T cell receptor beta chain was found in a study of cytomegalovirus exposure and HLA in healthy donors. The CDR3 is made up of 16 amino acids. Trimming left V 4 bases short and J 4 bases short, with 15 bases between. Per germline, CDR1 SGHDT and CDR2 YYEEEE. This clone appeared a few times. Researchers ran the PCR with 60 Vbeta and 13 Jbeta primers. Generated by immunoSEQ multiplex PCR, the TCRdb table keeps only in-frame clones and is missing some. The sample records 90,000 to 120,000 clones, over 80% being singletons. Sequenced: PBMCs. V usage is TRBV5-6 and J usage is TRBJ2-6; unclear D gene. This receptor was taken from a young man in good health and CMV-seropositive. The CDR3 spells CASSPILASGANVLTF. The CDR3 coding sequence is TGTGCCAGCAGCCCCATCTTGGCCTCAGGGGCCAACGTCCTGACTTTC.